A selection of T cell receptor beta chains follows, all from one sample in a study of post-analysis software for immune sequencing data. TCRdb re-analysed the PCR reads in MiXCR, keeping a single row per CDR3 protein. Here the sample spans about 500,000 distinct CDR3 sequences, around 40% being singletons. The source material was blood. The receptors were sampled from a girl aged 10-17 years with multiple sclerosis. Both conserved end residues are part of each CDR3. A D gene is named only where the DNA matches it firmly. Expanded clones are given a class, and other clones once, few, many or no size at all.

>TRBJ1-1|-|TRBV15|-
CATSRFSPNEAFF
TGTGCCACCAGCCGGTTTTCGCCTAATGAAGCTTTCTTT
>TRBJ1-1|-|TRBV20-1|-
CSARLSGSLRSEAFF
TGCAGTGCTAGATTAAGCGGCTCGTTGCGATCCGAAGCTTTCTTT
>TRBJ1-1|-|TRBV28|-
CASSLFGNLPEAFF
TGTGCCAGCAGTTTATTCGGCAATTTACCTGAAGCTTTCTTT
>TRBJ2-7|-|TRBV4-2|-
CASSQEGNKQYF
TGTGCCAGCAGCCAAGAGGGGAACAAGCAGTACTTC
>TRBJ2-7|TRBD1|TRBV15|-
CATGAGGFYEQYF
TGTGCCACCGGGGCAGGGGGTTTCTACGAGCAGTACTTC
>TRBJ1-1|-|TRBV29-1|few
CSVGPTTVRVAEAFF
TGCAGCGTCGGGCCAACCACCGTCAGGGTGGCTGAAGCTTTCTTT
>TRBJ2-1|-|TRBV5-1|few
CASSLPRGSFEQFF
TGCGCCAGCAGCTTGCCCCGGGGATCATTTGAGCAGTTCTTC
>TRBJ2-3|-|TRBV7-6|-
CASSQLQGETQYF
TGTGCCAGCAGCCAACTACAGGGTGAAACGCAGTATTTT
>TRBJ2-1|TRBD2|TRBV5-1|-
CASSLVLANNEQFF
TGCGCCAGCAGCTTGGTACTAGCGAACAATGAGCAGTTCTTC
>TRBJ2-2|TRBD2|TRBV5-1|once
CASSSIAGEDTGELFF
TGCGCCAGCAGCTCCATAGCGGGAGAAGACACCGGGGAGCTGTTTTTT
>TRBJ2-3|-|TRBV28|few
CASSFPDSSTDTQYF
TGTGCCAGCAGTTTCCCGGACAGTAGCACAGATACGCAGTATTTT
>TRBJ2-3|-|TRBV27|-
CASVNTDTQYF
TGTGCCAGCGTGAACACAGATACGCAGTATTTT
>TRBJ2-5|TRBD2|TRBV24-1|-
CATSDYSGIGEAQYF
TGTGCCACCAGTGATTATAGCGGGATCGGAGAGGCCCAGTACTTC
>TRBJ2-5|-|TRBV4-1|few
CASSQGRLGGYQETQYF
TGCGCCAGCAGCCAAGGGAGGCTAGGAGGGTACCAAGAGACCCAGTACTTC
>TRBJ2-2|TRBD2|TRBV4-1|-
CASSQVTTSSGELFF
TGCGCCAGCAGCCAAGTGACGACTAGCTCCGGGGAGCTGTTTTTT
>TRBJ2-7|TRBD2|TRBV10-3|-
CAISNGGAYEQYF
TGTGCCATCAGTAATGGGGGGGCCTACGAGCAGTACTTC
>TRBJ2-1|-|TRBV20-1|few
CSARDLPGEYNEQFF
TGCAGTGCTAGAGATCTCCCGGGAGAGTACAATGAGCAGTTCTTC
>TRBJ2-7|-|TRBV28|few
CASSRTVAYEQYF
TGTGCCAGCAGCCGGACCGTCGCCTACGAGCAGTACTTC
>TRBJ2-7|TRBD1|TRBV28|few
CASSLLTGVDEQYF
TGTGCCAGCAGTTTATTGACAGGGGTCGACGAGCAGTACTTC
>TRBJ2-3|TRBD2|TRBV20-1|few
CSATLAGLLPSTDTQYF
TGCAGTGCTACACTAGCGGGGCTACTCCCTAGCACAGATACGCAGTATTTT